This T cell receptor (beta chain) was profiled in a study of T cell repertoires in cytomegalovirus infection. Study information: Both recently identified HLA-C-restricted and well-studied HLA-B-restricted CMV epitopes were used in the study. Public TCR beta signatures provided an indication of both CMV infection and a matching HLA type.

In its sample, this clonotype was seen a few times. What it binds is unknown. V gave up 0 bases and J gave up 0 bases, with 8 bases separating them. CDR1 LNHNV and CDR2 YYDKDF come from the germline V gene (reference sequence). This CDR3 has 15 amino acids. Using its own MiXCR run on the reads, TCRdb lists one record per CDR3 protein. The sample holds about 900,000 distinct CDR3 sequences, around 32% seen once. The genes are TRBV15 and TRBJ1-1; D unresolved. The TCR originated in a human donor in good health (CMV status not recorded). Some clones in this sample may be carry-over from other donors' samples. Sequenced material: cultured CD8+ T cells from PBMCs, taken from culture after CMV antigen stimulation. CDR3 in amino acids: CATSRDRVMNTEAFF. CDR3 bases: TGTGCCACCAGCAGAGATAGGGTTATGAACACTGAAGCTTTCTTT.